This T cell receptor beta chain was recovered during a study of blood T cell repertoires in COVID-19. Clones were read by immunoSEQ multiplex PCR, and TCRdb kept only the in-frame ones, dropping some. This repertoire shows fewer than 200,000 clones, approximately 80% found once; its top ten account for roughly a sixth. The age range of participants was about 18 to 95 years, with residence in under 25 US areas. The TCR originated in a woman aged 50 to 60 who had recovered from COVID-19. Sample: PBMCs or T cells enriched from blood (not recorded which).

The CDR3 loop reads CASSRPGTSGRNEQFF. In DNA form, the CDR3 reads TGTGCCAGCAGTCGACCGGGGACTAGCGGGAGGAATGAGCAGTTCTTC. The chain uses TRBV27 and TRBJ2-1; 15 positions match TRBD2. The CDR3 runs 16 residues. Germline values: CDR1 MNHEY, CDR2 SMNVEV (reference sequence). V lost 5 bases and J lost 7; bases outside the gene matches: 6.